Shown below are 23 T cell receptor beta chains from a single sample sequenced in a study of cytomegalovirus exposure and HLA in healthy donors. The repertoire was sequenced with immunoSEQ multiplex PCR; TCRdb's copy has only in-frame clones and lacks some. The repertoire holds over 150,000 clones, with about 80% as singletons. The sequenced sample consisted of PBMCs. The receptors were sampled from a woman aged 18-29 years in good health and CMV-seropositive.

The chain employs TRBV15 and TRBJ1-2; unclear D gene. Trimming left V 0 bases short and J 3 bases short, with 8 bases between. Germline V gene lookup returns CDR1 LNHNV and CDR2 YYDKDF (reference sequence). The CDR3 is made up of 14 amino acids. CDR3 loop: CATSREDYHYGYTF. DNA of the CDR3: TGTGCCACCAGCAGAGAGGACTACCACTATGGCTACACCTTC.

Only one count was recorded for this clone. The V and J genes are TRBV11-1 and TRBJ1-1; D call uncertain. Trimming left V 6 bases short and J 2 bases short, with 7 bases between. Germline V gene lookup returns CDR1 SGHAT and CDR2 FQDESV (reference sequence). There are 12 residues in the CDR3. Written as DNA, the CDR3 is TGTGCCAGCAGGAGGTTAAACACTGAAGCTTTCTTT. Translated, it gives CASRRLNTEAFF.

As concerns this clone: This same CDR3 is encoded by further DNA sequences in the sample. This chain connects TRBV19 to TRBJ1-1, with D possibly being TRBD1 (6 bases). The CDR3 covers 13 residues. The germline CDR1 and CDR2 sequences are LNHDA and SQIVND (reference sequence). V was trimmed by 3 bases and J by 7 bases, leaving 12 bases between them. For the CDR3, the DNA is TGTGCCAGTAGTATTAACAGGGTTGGTGAAGCTTTCTTT. Translation gives CASSINRVGEAFF.

This sequence joins TRBV4-1 and TRBJ2-7; 7 bases are shared with TRBD2. Germline V CDR1 and CDR2: MGHRA, YSYEKL. V gave up 1 base and J gave up 0 bases; unmatched junction bases: 9. The CDR3 is 17 amino acids. CDR3 in DNA: TGCGCCAGCAGCCAAGTGCGCCTCCCGGGGGGCTCCTACGAGCAGTACTTC. Protein sequence: CASSQVRLPGGSYEQYF.

The chain employs TRBV11-1 and TRBJ2-1, with TRBD2 matching 8 bases. V shed 2 bases, J shed 4 bases, and the junction held 4 bases outside the gene matches. This CDR3 has 15 amino acids. Germline values: CDR1 SGHAT, CDR2 FQDESV (reference sequence). CDR3 region: CASSLKRGLYNEQFF. DNA of the CDR3: TGTGCCAGCAGCTTAAAGCGGGGGTTGTACAATGAGCAGTTCTTC.

The chain employs TRBV5-6 and TRBJ1-2; 7 nucleotides line up with TRBD1. The CDR3 spans 17 residues. After removal of 4 bases from V and 3 bases from J, the junction contained 15 bases not matched to a gene. CDR1 is SGHDT, CDR2 YYEEEE, per germline. Here the CDR3 DNA reads TGTGCCAGCAGCCCGACCCGGGACAGCAGAGCTTACTATGGCTACACCTTC. This sequence encodes CASSPTRDSRAYYGYTF.

The V gene is TRBV5-4, the J gene TRBJ2-1, with 12 bases aligning to TRBD2. CDR1 is SGHNT and CDR2 is YYREEE in the germline V gene (reference sequence). The length of the CDR3 is 16 residues. J gave up 2 bases and V 10 bases, and 10 bases lay outside the gene matches. CDR3 DNA: TGTGCCCTCCAGGCTAGCGGGGGGGCCACCTACAATGAGCAGTTCTTC. Translating gives CALQASGGATYNEQFF.

This clone was counted a single time. The chain combines TRBV4-3 with TRBJ2-3; 9 positions match TRBD2. The J segment lost 5 bases and the V segment lost 1 base, leaving 10 bases of the junction unmatched. Germline lookup yields CDR1 LGHNA and CDR2 YSLEER. This CDR3 is built from 17 residues. CDR3: CASSQVLAGGPVDTQYF. The CDR3 coding sequence is TGCGCCAGCAGCCAAGTGCTGGCGGGGGGGCCAGTAGATACGCAGTATTTT.

The chain links TRBV19 to TRBJ1-1, with 8 bases lining up with TRBD1. The V segment lost 7 bases and the J segment 7 bases; nucleotides outside the gene matches: 8. The CDR3 extends over 13 amino acids. Germline lookup yields CDR1 LNHDA and CDR2 SQIVND (reference sequence). CDR3 bases: TGTGCCAGTACCACACCGGGACAGGTTGAAGCTTTCTTT. Its protein is CASTTPGQVEAFF.

This chain uses TRBV7-9 with TRBJ2-7; perhaps TRBD1 as D (6 bases). This CDR3 is 14 amino acids long. V lost 3 bases to trimming and J lost 3 bases, with 12 bases between them. CDR1 and CDR2 (germline): SEHNR, FQNEAQ (reference sequence). CDR3 bases: TGTGCCAGCAGCTTCAACAACAGGGTCTACGAGCAGTACTTC. Translated: CASSFNNRVYEQYF.

The chain couples TRBV6-1 to TRBJ2-5, with 11 bases that match TRBD2. Trimming cost V 6 bases and J 5 bases; bases outside gene matches: 2. The CDR3 spans 13 residues. Germline V gene sequence: CDR1 MNHNS, CDR2 SASEGT. CDR3 sequence reads: CASRLAGVETQYF. Here the CDR3 DNA reads TGTGCCAGCAGACTAGCGGGGGTGGAGACCCAGTACTTC.

This clone was detected a few times. The chain couples TRBV21-1 to TRBJ1-5; the table assigns TRBD1, which was not confirmed against the DNA. TRBV21-1 is termed a pseudogene. This CDR3 region has 16 residues. CDR3 DNA: TGTGCCAGCAGCAGGGGGACAGGGGGCGGGAATCAGCCCCAGCATTTT. It yields the protein CASSRGTGGGNQPQHF.

The CDR3 DNA is TGTGCCAGCAGCTTTGGTACCGGACTTAGCACAGATACGCAGTATTTT. It is translated as CASSFGTGLSTDTQYF. The J gene is TRBJ2-3, the V gene TRBV11-2; maybe TRBD2 (5 bases). This CDR3 region has 16 residues. The V end was cut by 3 bases, the J end by 0 bases, with 13 bases between. The V gene's germline CDR1 is SGHAT and CDR2 FQNNGV. Full variable domain (rest looked up from reference TRBV11-2 and TRBJ2-3): EAGVAQSPRYKIIEKRQSVAFWCNPISGHATLYWYQQILGQGPKLLIQFQNNGVVDDSQLPKDRFSAERLKGVDSTLKIQPAKLEDSAVYLCASSFGTGLSTDTQYFGPGTRLTVL.

The chain combines TRBV2 with TRBJ1-1; D not resolved. Germline V gives CDR1 SNHLY, CDR2 FYNNEI. The CDR3 consists of 13 residues. V dropped 4 bases and J dropped 6 bases, with 12 bases sitting between them. The CDR3 region is CASSVLRPPEAFF. CDR3 sequence (DNA): TGTGCCAGCAGTGTCCTACGCCCGCCTGAAGCTTTCTTT.

V is TRBV18 and J is TRBJ1-6; D is possibly TRBD1 (5 bases). Trimming pared 2 bases from V and 9 bases from J, leaving 26 bases between. The CDR3 sequence is 19 residues long. Germline lookup yields CDR1 KGHSH and CDR2 LQKENI. CDR3 coding DNA: TGTGCCAGCTCACCATTTCTTCTTAGGGCAGGGCACGGAAGTTCACCCCTCCACTTT. This translates into CASSPFLLRAGHGSSPLHF.

The chain is built from TRBV6-5 and TRBJ2-7, with 9 bases matching TRBD1. This CDR3 contains 15 residues. The V gene's germline CDR1 is MNHEY and CDR2 SVGAGI. With V trimmed by 6 bases and J by 6 bases, 12 bases remained unmatched. The CDR3 sequence: CASSPGDRVLSEQYF. CDR3 nucleotide sequence: TGTGCCAGCAGCCCCGGGGACAGGGTTTTAAGCGAGCAGTACTTC.

As concerns this clone: Other DNA sequences in the sample encode the same CDR3. The J gene is TRBJ1-2, the V gene TRBV5-4; D may be TRBD1 (6 bases). Germline V gene sequence: CDR1 SGHNT, CDR2 YYREEE (reference sequence). The CDR3 consists of 13 residues. Trimming removed 4 bases at V and 2 bases at J, with 9 bases between. CDR3 region: CASSPDSNYGYTF. The CDR3, as DNA: TGTGCCAGCAGCCCGGACAGCAACTATGGCTACACCTTC.

The genes are TRBV9 and TRBJ1-1, with D perhaps TRBD1 (6 bases). Germline-derived CDR1 and CDR2 are SGDLS and YYNGEE. V was cut by 4 bases and J by 1 base, with 14 bases left in between. The CDR3 is 15 amino acids. CDR3 bases: TGTGCCAGCAGCACAGAGGGGACACCGAACACTGAAGCTTTCTTT. Translating it yields CASSTEGTPNTEAFF.

The chain joins TRBV6-1 to TRBJ1-1, with D hard to call. Deletions cut 2 bases from V and 8 bases from J, with 15 bases between. This CDR3 has 14 amino acids. Germline-derived CDR1 and CDR2 are MNHNS and SASEGT. Written as DNA, the CDR3 is TGTGCCAGCAGTGAAAGGCGGGGAGATAAAGAAGCTTTCTTT. This sequence encodes CASSERRGDKEAFF.

This chain joins TRBV5-5 and TRBJ2-7, with 11 positions matching TRBD1. Germline CDR1 reads SGHKS; CDR2 reads YYEKEE (reference sequence). V lost 4 bases to trimming and J lost 2 bases; unmatched junction nucleotides: 2. This CDR3 region has 14 residues. CDR3 region: CASSPGQGAYEQYF. DNA of the CDR3: TGTGCCAGCAGCCCGGGACAGGGGGCCTACGAGCAGTACTTC.

The V gene is TRBV28, the J gene TRBJ2-3; D may be TRBD2 (5 bases). CDR1 and CDR2 from the germline V gene are MDHEN and SYDVKM. Trimming took off 5 bases at V and 2 bases at J, with 14 bases between the two ends. This CDR3 contains 15 residues. CDR3 in amino acids: CASSPPDSYTDTQYF. In DNA form, the CDR3 reads TGTGCCAGCAGTCCGCCGGACTCGTACACAGATACGCAGTATTTT.

V usage is TRBV5-1 and J usage is TRBJ2-1; 14 nucleotides agree with TRBD2. V shed 4 bases and J 7 bases; nucleotides not matched to a gene: 7. This CDR3 spans 16 amino acids. Germline loops: CDR1 SGHRS, CDR2 YFSETQ. The CDR3 DNA is TGCGCCAGCAGCCACCGACTAGCGGGGGGGCCAAATGAGCAGTTCTTC. Residues: CASSHRLAGGPNEQFF.

This clone showed up just once. The chain is built from TRBV6-1 and TRBJ1-6; tentative D call: TRBD1 (6 bases). Germline lookup yields CDR1 MNHNS and CDR2 SASEGT. V dropped 6 bases and J dropped 15 bases, with 18 bases sitting between them. The CDR3 extends over 13 amino acids. The CDR3 loop reads CASRGGPLPFLHF. The CDR3 DNA is TGTGCCAGCAGAGGGGGACCGCTTCCTTTCCTCCACTTT.